This T cell receptor (beta chain) was documented in a study of human T cells and chemical hapten exposure. The time point denotes: patch test 1, 2 weeks after DPC sensitization. As to treatment: therapeutic diphenylcyclopropenone sensitization with weekly scalp DPC. The template was total RNA from unfractionated whole blood. Whole-study findings and limits: Expanded TCRs made up significantly more big CDR3 similarity clusters than controls did.

J was trimmed by 5 bases and V by 2 bases; bases with no gene match: 10. This CDR3 is 18 amino acids long. Germline loops: CDR1 LNHNV, CDR2 YYDKDF (reference sequence). Each cDNA molecule in the library carried unique molecular identifiers. TCRdb re-called the RACE reads with MiXCR, one entry per CDR3 protein. The sample includes around 57,000 distinct CDR3 sequences, more than 9.5% of them seen just once. Concerning this clonotype: As yet, its antigen is unknown.

Sample: whole blood, taken in connection with sensitization to the hapten diphenylcyclopropenone (DPC). The sequence came from a middle-aged woman with alopecia areata. Some clones in this sample may be carry-over from other donors' samples. The V call is TRBV15, the J call TRBJ2-1, with TRBD2 matching 12 bases. The CDR3 coding sequence is TGTGCCACCAGCAGATACTCCCCGACTAGCGGGGGAAACAATGAGCAGTTCTTC. It specifies CATSRYSPTSGGNNEQFF.